The present entry profiles one T cell receptor beta chain with its context. Generated by immunoSEQ multiplex PCR, the TCRdb table keeps only in-frame clones and is missing some. The table includes tens of thousands of clones, over 60% detected once. This specimen comes from a study of blood T cell repertoires in COVID-19. Turning to the study itself: In each case, the material was cDNA or gDNA derived from T cells, B-cell-depleted T cells, or PBMCs.

Sequencing input: peripheral blood. The TCR sequence derives from a woman over 75 with active or convalescent COVID-19.

CDR3 amino acids: CASGFSGGWETQYF. DNA for the CDR3: TGTGCCAGCGGGTTCAGCGGGGGTTGGGAGACCCAGTACTTC. V and J are TRBV7-8 and TRBJ2-5, with 8 bases matching TRBD2. CDR1 is SGHVS, CDR2 FQNEAQ, per germline. V gave up 8 bases and J gave up 5 bases; unmatched junction bases: 10. CDR3 length: 14 amino acids.